This T cell receptor (beta chain) was found in a study of T cell repertoires in cytomegalovirus infection. Turning to the study itself: Matching HLA type and CMV infection were both indicated by public TCR beta signatures.

The length of the CDR3 is 14 residues. V was shortened by 2 bases and J by 2 bases, with 10 bases between the two germline ends. From germline, CDR1 is SGHTA and CDR2 FQGNSA. Study-level results: HLA-C-restricted CMV-specific TCR beta clonotypes were dominant in the ex vivo response. The study identified carriers of CMV plus the relevant HLA from cumulative public TCR beta family frequency.

A single record per CDR3 protein comes from TCRdb applying MiXCR to the reads. There are under 800,000 distinct CDR3 sequences in the sample; about 24% occur only once, and roughly 8% lies in the top ten. As regards this clonotype: Its antigen is as yet unknown.

The rearrangement links TRBV7-2 to TRBJ2-7; D is undetermined. Sequencing used CD8+ T cells from PBMCs. This clonotype was sampled from a human donor in good health (CMV status not recorded). Some clones in this sample may be carry-over from other donors' samples. CDR3 nucleotides: TGTGCCAGCAGCTTACCATACGCAGCCTACGAGCAGTACTTC. Its translation: CASSLPYAAYEQYF.